One and the same sample provided the 29 T cell receptor beta chains below, sequenced in a study of blood T cell repertoires in COVID-19. The table came from immunoSEQ multiplex PCR; TCRdb's copy has only in-frame clones and leaves some out. The sample yields around 370,000 clones, nearly 90% seen once. Sequencing input: peripheral blood. The receptor set was obtained from a man aged 18 to 30 with active or convalescent COVID-19.

V and J are TRBV10-3 and TRBJ1-1; 8 nucleotides match TRBD1. CDR3 length: 12 amino acids. V lost 11 bases to trimming and J lost 4 bases; unmatched junction nucleotides: 6. From germline, CDR1 is ENHRY and CDR2 SYGVKD. The CDR3 is CASNTGGTEAFF. The CDR3 DNA is TGTGCCTCGAACACAGGGGGCACTGAAGCTTTCTTT.

CDR3 sequence: CASSAITHGTGVFEQYF. CDR3 coding DNA: TGTGCCAGCAGTGCAATTACTCACGGGACAGGGGTTTTCGAGCAGTACTTC. The chain employs TRBV25-1 and TRBJ2-7; 10 bases are a match to TRBD1. CDR1 is MGHDK and CDR2 is SYGVNS in the germline V gene. Trimming cost V 4 bases and J 6 bases; bases outside gene matches: 15. The CDR3 runs 17 residues.

This chain uses TRBV6-2 or TRBV6-3 with TRBJ2-4, with 9 bases lining up with TRBD1. The CDR3 spans 18 residues. Losses at the gene ends were 5 bases for V and 8 bases for J; bases not matched to a gene: 19. Germline V gene lookup returns CDR1 MNHEY and CDR2 SVGEGT. This CDR3 reads CASSNPGTGPPLVHIQYF. The CDR3 coding sequence is TGTGCCAGCAGTAACCCGGGGACAGGGCCACCTCTAGTGCACATTCAGTACTTC.

This sequence joins TRBV3-1 (or the pseudogene TRBV3-2) and TRBJ2-2; D possibly corresponds to TRBD2 (7 bases). The V gene's germline CDR1 is LGHDT and CDR2 YNNKEL (reference sequence). V lost 4 bases and J 5 bases, leaving 14 bases between the germline ends. This CDR3 region has 15 residues. The CDR3 loop is CASSLGGARTGELFF. For the CDR3, the DNA is TGTGCCAGCAGCCTTGGGGGGGCGCGTACCGGGGAGCTGTTTTTT.

A single count supports this clone. The V call is TRBV27, the J call TRBJ1-2; 7 nucleotides agree with TRBD1. CDR3 length equals 15 residues. V shed 4 bases and J 1 base; nucleotides not matched to a gene: 6. Looked up from germline, CDR1 is MNHEY and CDR2 is SMNVEV (reference sequence). The CDR3 is CASSYTGTVNYGYTF. For the CDR3, the DNA is TGTGCCAGCAGTTACACCGGGACAGTTAACTATGGCTACACCTTC.

The chain uses TRBV7-2 and TRBJ2-2, with D perhaps TRBD1 (6 bases). CDR3 length: 15 amino acids. V lost 5 bases and J lost 4, with 14 bases in between. CDR1 is SGHTA, CDR2 FQGNSA, per germline. The CDR3 nucleotides read TGTGCCAGCAGCCGGACAGTTTGGGGCACCGGGGAGCTGTTTTTT. Amino acid sequence: CASSRTVWGTGELFF. Full variable domain (rest looked up from reference TRBV7-2 and TRBJ2-2): GAGVSQSPSNKVTEKGKDVELRCDPISGHTALYWYRQSLGQGLEFLIYFQGNSAPDKSGLPSDRFSAERTGGSVSTLTIQRTQQEDSAVYLCASSRTVWGTGELFFGEGSRLTVL.

The CDR3 coding sequence is TGTGCCAGCGGCAGGTCAAGAGATACGCAGTATTTT. It specifies CASGRSRDTQYF. The rearrangement uses TRBV6-5 and TRBJ2-3; no clear D. Germline V gene lookup returns CDR1 MNHEY and CDR2 SVGAGI. Trimming removed 8 bases from V and 5 bases from J, with 11 bases in between. CDR3 length equals 12 residues.

This clone has a single count. The chain links TRBV18 to TRBJ2-1; possibly TRBD1 for D (6 bases). The V end lost 4 bases, the J end lost 0 bases, and 10 bases lay between the germline ends. Per germline, CDR1 KGHSH and CDR2 LQKENI. This CDR3 is 15 amino acids long. In DNA form, the CDR3 reads TGTGCCAGCTCACAACAGGGCAGCTCCTACAATGAGCAGTTCTTC. It translates to CASSQQGSSYNEQFF.

This chain connects TRBV5-4 to TRBJ2-5; D might be TRBD1 (6 bases). V gave up 4 bases and J gave up 5 bases, with 12 bases separating them. Germline V CDR1 and CDR2: SGHNT, YYREEE (reference sequence). The CDR3 runs to 13 residues. This chain's CDR3 is CASSGGPGETQYF. The CDR3 region has the DNA TGTGCCAGCAGCGGGGGCCCGGGGGAGACCCAGTACTTC.

This chain links TRBV19 with TRBJ1-3; D not resolved. From germline, CDR1 is LNHDA and CDR2 SQIVND (reference sequence). The CDR3 contains 17 residues. V lost 3 bases and J lost 0, with 15 bases in between. In DNA, the CDR3 is TGTGCCAGTAGTATGGGCTGGTCGAGAAACTCTGGAAACACCATATATTTT. It codes for CASSMGWSRNSGNTIYF. Together with reference TRBV19 and TRBJ1-3, the CDR3 gives the full variable domain: DGGITQSPKYLFRKEGQNVTLSCEQNLNHDAMYWYRQDPGQGLRLIYYSQIVNDFQKGDIAEGYSVSREKKESFPLTVTSAQKNPTAFYLCASSMGWSRNSGNTIYFGEGSWLTVV.

CDR3 region: CASSWGGDQPQHF. The CDR3, as DNA: TGTGCCAGCAGTTGGGGGGGAGATCAGCCCCAGCATTTT. This sequence joins TRBV12-3 or TRBV12-4 and TRBJ1-5, with a weak D call TRBD1 (5 bases). The CDR3 sequence is 13 residues long. Between the trimmed V and J ends, which lost 4 bases and 5 bases, there was a span of 9 bases.

The V call is TRBV28, the J call TRBJ2-3; D remains unclear. The germline V and J ends were trimmed by 5 bases and 0 bases, with 12 bases remaining between them. Germline V gives CDR1 MDHEN, CDR2 SYDVKM. There are 15 residues in the CDR3. This chain's CDR3 is CASSGEITSTDTQYF. The DNA for the CDR3 is TGTGCCAGCAGTGGAGAGATTACCAGCACAGATACGCAGTATTTT.

This clone was observed a few times. Other DNA sequences in the same sample also yield this CDR3. The V gene is TRBV29-1, the J gene TRBJ2-3; 9 nucleotides align to TRBD1. The CDR3 is made up of 14 amino acids. V was clipped by 4 bases and J by 0 bases; unmatched bases: 2. Germline assignment: CDR1 SQVTM and CDR2 ANQGSEA. The CDR3 region is CSVVGQGSTDTQYF. The CDR3 DNA sequence: TGCAGCGTTGTGGGACAGGGAAGCACAGATACGCAGTATTTT.

V gene TRBV5-5 combines with J gene TRBJ1-1; D unresolved. Trimming left V 4 bases short and J 6 bases short, with 16 bases between. CDR1 SGHKS and CDR2 YYEKEE come from the germline V gene (reference sequence). The CDR3 covers 14 residues. The CDR3 is CASSTGAIKAEAFF. CDR3 coding DNA: TGTGCCAGCAGCACGGGTGCCATCAAGGCTGAAGCTTTCTTT.

The chain is built from TRBV27 and TRBJ2-3; tentative D call: TRBD2 (6 bases). Germline V CDR1 and CDR2: MNHEY, SMNVEV (reference sequence). The CDR3 is 13 amino acids. V was trimmed by 6 bases and J by 5 bases, leaving 12 bases between them. CDR3 in DNA: TGTGCCAGCAGGTCGGGAGTCAAAGATACGCAGTATTTT. It translates to CASRSGVKDTQYF.

This chain connects TRBV27 to TRBJ1-5; tentative D call: TRBD1 (6 bases). The germline V gene encodes CDR1 MNHEY and CDR2 SMNVEV (reference sequence). V lost 3 bases, J lost 5 bases, and 14 bases lay in between. CDR3 length: 15 amino acids. The DNA for the CDR3 is TGTGCCAGCAGTTTTATCGGGGGGCAAGATCAGCCCCAGCATTTT. Protein product: CASSFIGGQDQPQHF.

This sequence joins TRBV24-1 and TRBJ2-1; 11 bases line up with TRBD2. The CDR3 is made up of 14 amino acids. The trim removed 5 bases at V and 7 bases at J, leaving 3 bases unmatched. Germline V gene data show CDR1 as KGHDR and CDR2 as SFDVKD. This CDR3 is CATSVAGGRNEQFF. The CDR3 DNA reads TGTGCCACCAGTGTAGCGGGGGGGCGGAATGAGCAGTTCTTC.

The gene calls are TRBV24-1 and TRBJ2-1; TRBD2 matches at 10 bases. The V and J ends lost 9 bases and 4 bases, in that order; junction bases with no gene match: 8. CDR1 and CDR2 from the germline V gene are KGHDR and SFDVKD. The CDR3 extends over 15 amino acids. In nucleotides, the CDR3 is TGTGCCACCTTCACTAGCGGGGCGACATACAATGAGCAGTTCTTC. It codes for CATFTSGATYNEQFF.

This clone was observed once. The rearrangement links TRBV9 to TRBJ2-3; 7 positions agree with TRBD2. The CDR3 contains 16 residues. Trimming cost V 4 bases and J 2 bases; bases outside gene matches: 10. Per the germline V gene, CDR1 is SGDLS and CDR2 is YYNGEE. DNA of the CDR3: TGTGCCAGCAGCCCCGGGGACTACTCTCCCACAGATACGCAGTATTTT. Translated, it gives CASSPGDYSPTDTQYF.

This chain joins TRBV18 and TRBJ2-7; 9 nucleotides line up with TRBD2. Germline loops: CDR1 KGHSH, CDR2 LQKENI. The CDR3 is 17 residues long. J lost 0 bases, V lost 2 bases, and 8 bases had no gene match. CDR3 bases: TGTGCCAGCTCACCAGCGGTTTGGCGGGAGGGCTCCTACGAGCAGTACTTC. It specifies CASSPAVWREGSYEQYF.

The rearrangement uses TRBV2 and TRBJ2-5; tentative D call: TRBD2 (5 bases). Germline V gene data show CDR1 as SNHLY and CDR2 as FYNNEI. This CDR3 contains 12 residues. Trimming took off 11 bases at V and 4 bases at J, with 14 bases between the two ends. DNA of the CDR3: TGTGCCTCCGGGGTGAATTTAGAGACCCAGTACTTC. Encoded protein: CASGVNLETQYF.

V and J are TRBV5-5 and TRBJ1-1; 8 bases fit TRBD1. CDR3 length: 15 residues. V lost 2 bases, J lost 5 bases, and 8 bases stayed unmatched. Germline V gene lookup returns CDR1 SGHKS and CDR2 YYEKEE (reference sequence). CDR3 nucleotide sequence: TGTGCCAGCAGCTTTGTTACAGGGGGTTATACTGAAGCTTTCTTT. Its translation: CASSFVTGGYTEAFF.

The gene calls are TRBV27 and TRBJ2-1; maybe TRBD2 (6 bases). Trimming stripped 4 bases from V and 8 bases from J, with 15 bases between. The germline gives CDR1 MNHEY, CDR2 SMNVEV (reference sequence). This CDR3 has 14 amino acids. This CDR3 is CASSSGASADEQFF. The CDR3 DNA reads as TGTGCCAGCAGTTCCGGGGCTAGCGCTGATGAGCAGTTCTTC.

The chain uses TRBV5-8 and TRBJ1-5; D is perhaps TRBD1 (6 bases). Germline V gene lookup returns CDR1 SGHTS and CDR2 YDEGEE. Trimming took 4 bases from V and 7 from J, leaving 18 bases between them. CDR3 length: 15 amino acids. CDR3 sequence: CASSGGRGPWQPQHF. The CDR3, as DNA: TGTGCCAGCAGCGGGGGCAGGGGCCCGTGGCAGCCCCAGCATTTT.

This clone came up once. This chain uses TRBV28 with TRBJ1-6, with 11 bases that match TRBD1. The CDR3 extends over 15 amino acids. From germline, CDR1 is MDHEN and CDR2 SYDVKM. J was trimmed by 9 bases and V by 4 bases; bases with no gene match: 5. DNA for the CDR3: TGTGCCAGCAGTTCTCCCGGGACAGGGGGTTCACCCCTCCACTTT. Its protein product is CASSSPGTGGSPLHF. The full variable domain, with the rest looked up from reference TRBV28 and TRBJ1-6, is DVKVTQSSRYLVKRTGEKVFLECVQDMDHENMFWYRQDPGLGLRLIYFSYDVKMKEKGDIPEGYSVSREKKERFSLILESASTNQTSMYLCASSSPGTGGSPLHFGNGTRLTVT.

CDR3: CASRPDRGVNTEAFF. CDR3 DNA sequence: TGTGCCAGTAGGCCAGACAGGGGAGTGAACACTGAAGCTTTCTTT. The chain combines TRBV19 with TRBJ1-1; 8 nucleotides line up with TRBD1. The CDR3 length is 15 residues. Losses at the gene ends were 6 bases for V and 0 bases for J; bases not matched to a gene: 6. Germline-derived CDR1 and CDR2 are LNHDA and SQIVND (reference sequence).

The chain links TRBV6-5 to TRBJ1-1; 9 bases map to TRBD1. V lost 7 bases, J lost 1 base, and 4 bases stayed unmatched. This CDR3 region has 14 residues. Per the germline V gene, CDR1 is MNHEY and CDR2 is SVGAGI. CDR3 in DNA: TGTGCCAGCACTAACAGGGGGCGGAACACTGAAGCTTTCTTT. Its protein product is CASTNRGRNTEAFF.

Note on this clone: This same CDR3 is encoded by further DNA sequences in the sample. The chain combines TRBV19 with TRBJ2-7; 13 bases map to TRBD2. J lost 2 bases, V lost 4 bases, and 2 bases had no gene match. CDR1 LNHDA and CDR2 SQIVND come from the germline V gene (reference sequence). The CDR3 totals 15 residues. CDR3 loop: CASSTGLAGTYEQYF. CDR3 coding DNA: TGTGCCAGTAGTACGGGACTAGCGGGAACCTACGAGCAGTACTTC.

The rearrangement links TRBV7-2 to TRBJ1-3; TRBD1 matches at 7 bases. Germline V gene lookup returns CDR1 SGHTA and CDR2 FQGNSA. V shed 5 bases and J 4 bases; nucleotides not matched to a gene: 5. The CDR3 contains 14 residues. The CDR3: CASSPGGLGNTIYF. The CDR3, as DNA: TGTGCCAGCAGCCCAGGGGGGCTCGGAAACACCATATATTTT.